A single sample gave rise to the 29 T cell receptor beta chains below, sequenced in a study of shared clonotypes between healthy human individuals. Profiling relied on immunoSEQ multiplex PCR, and the TCRdb table lists in-frame clones only, not all of them. The sample lists approximately 2.5 million clones; around 94% were seen once. The material sequenced was naive CD4+ T cells sorted from blood. The subset was: CD45RA+ positively selected. The receptor set was obtained from a man between 18 and 35 years old in good health.

The gene calls are TRBV29-1 and TRBJ2-1; D perhaps matches TRBD2 (6 bases). CDR3 length equals 12 residues. The V end was cut by 3 bases, the J end by 11 bases, with 14 bases between. From germline, CDR1 is SQVTM and CDR2 ANQGSEA. This CDR3 is CSVDSGAYQQFF. DNA of the CDR3: TGCAGCGTTGATTCGGGAGCATATCAGCAGTTCTTC.

The chain uses TRBV7-9 and TRBJ2-2; D ambiguous. Germline CDR1 is SEHNR and CDR2 is FQNEAQ (reference sequence). Trimming took off 5 bases at V and 3 bases at J, with 16 bases between the two ends. The CDR3 totals 16 residues. CDR3 sequence (DNA): TGTGCCAGCAGCCTCGGTAACTTTGTCGACACCGGGGAGCTGTTTTTT. It is translated as CASSLGNFVDTGELFF.

The chain joins TRBV6-5 to TRBJ2-1, with D perhaps matching TRBD1 (7 bases). The CDR3 has 15 residues. Trimming shortened V by 0 bases and J by 9 bases, and 15 bases separated the two germline ends. CDR1 is MNHEY, CDR2 SVGAGI, per germline. Here the CDR3 reads CASSYSTGGGGEQFF. CDR3 bases: TGTGCCAGCAGTTACTCGACTGGAGGGGGCGGTGAGCAGTTCTTC.

Details on this clone: In the same sample, other DNA sequences code for this CDR3. The chain combines TRBV5-1 with TRBJ1-1; TRBD1 is a possible D gene (5 bases). This CDR3 is built from 15 residues. The V end lost 2 bases, the J end lost 0 bases, and 11 bases lay between the germline ends. The germline V gene has CDR1 SGHRS and CDR2 YFSETQ. CDR3 region: CASSLSGTLNTEAFF. CDR3 in DNA: TGCGCCAGCAGCTTATCCGGGACTCTGAACACTGAAGCTTTCTTT.

This chain connects TRBV6-5 to TRBJ2-7; TRBD2 matches at 7 bases. V dropped 5 bases and J dropped 2; count of bases not matched to a gene: 9. The germline CDR1 and CDR2 sequences are MNHEY and SVGAGI. The CDR3 sequence is 15 residues long. CDR3: CASSSGTERTYEQYF. CDR3 DNA: TGTGCCAGCAGTAGCGGGACCGAACGAACCTACGAGCAGTACTTC.

This clone has only one observation. The chain carries TRBV28 and TRBJ1-5; 8 bases match TRBD1. Losses at the gene ends were 2 bases for V and 4 bases for J; bases not matched to a gene: 4. The CDR3 consists of 15 residues. Germline V lookup: CDR1 MDHEN, CDR2 SYDVKM. The CDR3 is CASSLQGALNQPQHF. The CDR3 DNA reads TGTGCCAGCAGTTTACAGGGGGCCCTAAATCAGCCCCAGCATTTT.

J is TRBJ2-6 and V is TRBV18; no definite D call. V was clipped by 0 bases and J by 3 bases, with 9 bases between them. Germline assignment: CDR1 KGHSH and CDR2 LQKENI. The CDR3 has 16 amino acids. The CDR3 DNA sequence: TGTGCCAGCTCACCACCGTGGGGAAGTGGGGCCAACGTCCTGACTTTC. Translation: CASSPPWGSGANVLTF. Using reference TRBV18 and TRBJ2-6 for the parts outside the CDR3, the full variable domain is NAGVMQNPRHLVRRRGQEARLRCSPMKGHSHVYWYRQLPEEGLKFMVYLQKENIIDESGMPKERFSAEFPKEGPSILRIQQVVRGDSAAYFCASSPPWGSGANVLTFGAGSRLTVL.

This clone was seen once. This chain joins TRBV25-1 and TRBJ2-1; 10 nucleotides match TRBD2. The V and J ends lost 4 bases and 4 bases, in that order; junction bases with no gene match: 4. The germline CDR1 and CDR2 sequences are MGHDK and SYGVNS. This CDR3 has 15 amino acids. The CDR3, as DNA: TGTGCCAGCAGTGTAGCGGGAGGCGCATACAATGAGCAGTTCTTC. Residues: CASSVAGGAYNEQFF.

This chain connects TRBV9 to TRBJ2-2; weak D call: TRBD2 (6 bases). The germline CDR1 and CDR2 sequences are SGDLS and YYNGEE. The CDR3 runs to 16 residues. With 5 bases removed from V and 6 bases from J, the gap between germline ends came to 20 bases. The CDR3 here is CASSALLTRNAGELFF. The CDR3 region has the DNA TGTGCCAGCAGTGCCCTATTGACTAGAAATGCCGGGGAGCTGTTTTTT.

The chain's CDR3 is CASSIDGRYPSNYGYTF. The CDR3 nucleotides read TGTGCCAGTAGTATAGACGGACGGTACCCTTCTAACTATGGCTACACCTTC. The chain couples TRBV19 to TRBJ1-2; D is unclear. The CDR3 consists of 17 residues. V lost 0 bases to trimming and J lost 0 bases, with 14 bases between them. The germline CDR1 and CDR2 sequences are LNHDA and SQIVND (reference sequence).

This clone was counted once. The chain carries TRBV13 and TRBJ2-1, with a tentative D call TRBD1 (5 bases). The germline CDR1 and CDR2 sequences are PRHDT and FYEKMQ (reference sequence). Trimming left V 5 bases short and J 1 base short, with 12 bases between. This CDR3 region has 15 residues. In DNA, the CDR3 is TGTGCCAGCAGCACCAGACAGCTTTCCTACAATGAGCAGTTCTTC. It codes for CASSTRQLSYNEQFF.

The chain links TRBV28 to TRBJ2-7, with D possibly TRBD1 on 6 matching bases. V dropped 6 bases and J dropped 4 bases, with 13 bases sitting between them. Germline V gene data show CDR1 as MDHEN and CDR2 as SYDVKM. The CDR3 extends over 13 amino acids. CDR3 bases: TGTGCCAGCAGGAACCCAGGGGCTTACGAGCAGTACTTC. This codes for CASRNPGAYEQYF.

The chain carries TRBV27 and TRBJ2-1; 12 bases map to TRBD1. V shed 7 bases, J shed 7 bases, and the junction held 2 bases outside the gene matches. The CDR3 spans 13 residues. The germline gives CDR1 MNHEY, CDR2 SMNVEV (reference sequence). CDR3 DNA: TGTGCCAGCAAGGGACAGGGGGCAAATGAGCAGTTCTTC. As protein: CASKGQGANEQFF.

In nucleotides, the CDR3 is TGTGCCAGTAGCCCCAGGGAAGGGACTGAAGCTTTCTTT. Protein sequence: CASSPREGTEAFF. The V gene is TRBV19, the J gene TRBJ1-1; D is possibly TRBD1 (5 bases). Trimming shortened V by 6 bases and J by 5 bases, and 13 bases separated the two germline ends. CDR3 size: 13 residues. Per germline, CDR1 LNHDA and CDR2 SQIVND (reference sequence).

The chain combines TRBV19 with TRBJ2-1; no clear D gene. The CDR3 runs to 15 residues. The ends were cut back, 2 bases at V and 1 base at J, with 9 bases in the middle. Per germline, CDR1 LNHDA and CDR2 SQIVND (reference sequence). The CDR3 spells CASSIMSASYNEQFF. For the CDR3, the DNA is TGTGCCAGTAGTATAATGAGTGCATCCTACAATGAGCAGTTCTTC.

The table lists this clone with a few counts. Other DNA sequences within the sample encode an identical CDR3. The CDR3 DNA is TGTGCCAGCAGCTCCGACAGTAGCAATCAGCCCCAGCATTTT. The encoded protein is CASSSDSSNQPQHF. The chain couples TRBV7-9 to TRBJ1-5; D might be TRBD1 (5 bases). This CDR3 has 14 residues. Germline CDR1 is SEHNR and CDR2 is FQNEAQ (reference sequence). Trimming took off 4 bases at V and 0 bases at J, with 7 bases between the two ends.

V and J are TRBV4-1 and TRBJ2-5; D ambiguous. CDR3 length equals 10 residues. Trimming cost V 9 bases and J 10 bases, with 12 bases left between them. Per germline, CDR1 MGHRA and CDR2 YSYEKL. This CDR3 is CASGDSIQYF. CDR3 coding DNA: TGCGCCAGTGGTGATTCAATCCAGTACTTC.

CDR3 sequence: CASSPLKGLSRFF. The CDR3 region has the DNA TGTGCCAGTAGTCCCCTGAAGGGTTTAAGTCGGTTCTTC. V and J are TRBV19 and TRBJ2-1; D gene unclear. With 5 bases removed from V and 15 bases from J, the gap between germline ends came to 20 bases. This CDR3 has 13 amino acids. In germline, CDR1 is LNHDA, CDR2 SQIVND (reference sequence).

Regarding this clone: The same CDR3 arises from other DNA sequences in this sample as well. V gene TRBV6-5 combines with J gene TRBJ1-1; TRBD1 might be the D (5 bases). CDR3 length: 13 residues. Trimming removed 6 bases at V and 5 bases at J, with 13 bases between. Germline CDR1 MNHEY, CDR2 SVGAGI. CDR3 DNA sequence: TGTGCCAGCAGCCAAACCCGGGGGACTGAAGCTTTCTTT. As protein: CASSQTRGTEAFF.

As for this clone: Its ends do not fully match the called genes, so a read error is possible. The genes are TRBV28 and TRBJ2-7; weak D call: TRBD1 (6 bases). Germline-derived CDR1 and CDR2 are MDHEN and SYDVKM. The CDR3 contains 11 residues. This CDR3 reads CASSSLTGPDF. Here the CDR3 DNA reads TGTGCCAGCAGTTCATTGACAGGACCTGACTTC.

The CDR3 protein is CASSLGTRGDEAFF. The CDR3 nucleotides read TGTGCCAGCAGCTTAGGGACCAGAGGGGATGAAGCTTTCTTT. V is TRBV5-6 and J is TRBJ1-1; perhaps TRBD1 as D (5 bases). Germline-derived CDR1 and CDR2 are SGHDT and YYEEEE. With 2 bases removed from V and 7 bases from J, the gap between germline ends came to 15 bases. The CDR3 is 14 residues long.

This chain links TRBV7-9 with TRBJ1-2; 7 nucleotides align to TRBD1. The CDR3 consists of 14 residues. CDR1 is SEHNR and CDR2 is FQNEAQ in the germline V gene (reference sequence). The V gene end was trimmed by 2 bases and the J gene end by 7 bases; junction bases not matched to a gene: 7. The CDR3 DNA follows: TGTGCCAGCAGCTTAATCGGGACAGAAGGTGGCTACACCTTC. It codes for CASSLIGTEGGYTF.

This clone was seen a single time. The rearrangement links TRBV30 to TRBJ2-1; TRBD1 might be the D (6 bases). The CDR3 is 13 amino acids. V was trimmed by 4 bases and J by 10 bases, leaving 17 bases between them. CDR1 is GTSNPN and CDR2 is SVGIG in the germline V gene (reference sequence). CDR3 residues: CAWTRLGAGEQFF. CDR3 DNA sequence: TGTGCCTGGACCAGATTGGGGGCCGGAGAGCAGTTCTTC.

This chain uses TRBV28 with TRBJ2-3; D call uncertain. Germline V lookup: CDR1 MDHEN, CDR2 SYDVKM. Trimming stripped 6 bases from V and 0 bases from J, with 4 bases between. CDR3 length: 12 residues. Here the CDR3 reads CASRTSTDTQYF. The DNA for the CDR3 is TGTGCCAGCAGGACCAGCACAGATACGCAGTATTTT.

V usage is TRBV6-5 and J usage is TRBJ2-1, with a tentative D call TRBD2 (6 bases). There are 13 residues in the CDR3. Germline V CDR1 and CDR2: MNHEY, SVGAGI. The V end was cut by 6 bases, the J end by 6 bases, with 12 bases between. The CDR3 loop is CASRKDYLNEQFF. CDR3 nucleotide sequence: TGTGCCAGCAGGAAGGACTATCTCAATGAGCAGTTCTTC.

As for this clone: Other nucleotide sequences from this sample produce the same CDR3. The rearrangement links TRBV29-1 to TRBJ2-5; D tentatively reads TRBD1 or TRBD2 (5 bases each). The V gene lost 6 bases and the J gene lost 5 bases, with 7 bases spanning the gap. The length of the CDR3 is 10 residues. Germline loops: CDR1 SQVTM, CDR2 ANQGSEA. This CDR3 reads CSVGEETQYF. In DNA form, the CDR3 reads TGCAGCGTGGGGGAGGAGACCCAGTACTTC.

The chain employs TRBV6-5 and TRBJ2-7; 7 bases line up with TRBD1. Germline loops: CDR1 MNHEY, CDR2 SVGAGI. The CDR3 loop spans 13 amino acids. The J segment lost 5 bases and the V segment lost 5 bases, leaving 6 bases of the junction unmatched. CDR3 sequence reads: CASSRQGIDEQYF. DNA for the CDR3: TGTGCCAGCAGTCGACAGGGAATCGACGAGCAGTACTTC.

The chain combines TRBV7-8 with TRBJ2-2; 10 bases line up with TRBD2. V lost 9 bases to trimming and J lost 6 bases; unmatched junction nucleotides: 13. The CDR3 runs 16 residues. Germline V gene data show CDR1 as SGHVS and CDR2 as FQNEAQ. CDR3 sequence (DNA): TGTGCCAGAGGACTAGCGGTAAACCTCGGAGCCGGGGAGCTGTTTTTT. Translated, it gives CARGLAVNLGAGELFF.

This clone appeared a few times. The rearrangement uses TRBV7-8 and TRBJ1-2, with no clear D. CDR1 and CDR2 from the germline V gene are SGHVS and FQNEAQ. Between the trimmed V and J ends, which lost 0 bases and 1 base, there was a span of 6 bases. The CDR3 is made up of 14 amino acids. The CDR3 spells CASSLASSNYGYTF. The CDR3, as DNA: TGTGCCAGCAGCTTAGCGAGCAGTAACTATGGCTACACCTTC. The full variable domain, its missing parts supplied by reference TRBV7-8 and TRBJ1-2, is GAGVSQSPRYKVAKRGQDVALRCDPISGHVSLFWYQQALGQGPEFLTYFQNEAQLDKSGLPSDRFFAERPEGSVSTLKIQRTQQEDSAVYLCASSLASSNYGYTFGSGTRLTVV.